This entry concerns a single T cell receptor beta chain. Its antigen is as yet unknown. The CDR3 extends over 13 amino acids. Germline V gives CDR1 MNHEY, CDR2 SMNVEV (reference sequence). V lost 8 bases, J lost 0 bases, and 10 bases lay in between. This record belongs to a study of T cell responses to AZD1222 COVID-19 vaccine. Findings and caveats of the study: Females made up more of the donors, who were largely white British, and clonal diversity may have come out too low. Variant regions that are unmutated are reportedly the target of nearly half of spike-specific TCRs.

Produced via immunoSEQ multiplex PCR; TCRdb's table is partial and in-frame only. Of around 140,000 clones in the sample, roughly 89% are singletons; the top ten hold roughly 6.3%. The input for sequencing was peripheral blood, taken on day 0 of AZD1222 vaccination. The source of this sequence is an adult in good health. The rearrangement links TRBV27 to TRBJ1-2; D uncertain. CDR3 coding DNA: TGTGCCAGCTCGTATGGGTCTAACTATGGCTACACCTTC. Its translation: CASSYGSNYGYTF.